The rows below give T cell receptor beta chains drawn from one sample of a study of a mutant IDH1 vaccine in newly diagnosed glioma. The antigens for these receptors are not known. TCRdb keeps only in-frame clones here, not all; method: immunoSEQ multiplex PCR. The sample includes tens of thousands of clones, roughly 80% of them seen just once. The specimen was PBMCs, collected from a glioma patient whose treatment included an IDH1 peptide vaccine. The receptors come from a woman between 18 and 29 years old with glioma. The CDR3 runs from the conserved cysteine through the conserved F or W. The D gene is left open where the match is weak. A row's size may be missing; if present it is once, few, many or a size class.

TRBV28	.	few	TRBJ1-2	TGTGCCAGCAGTTTGACGGGGCAAGGTGGCTACACCTTC	CASSLTGQGGYTF
TRBV18	.	.	TRBJ2-1	TGTGCCAGCTCACCACCGTTAATCTCTGAGCAGTTCTTC	CASSPPLISEQFF
TRBV29-1	.	.	TRBJ1-1	TGCAGCGCCGGAAGGTTTGGTCCCGGCACTGAAGCTTTCTTT	CSAGRFGPGTEAFF
TRBV14	.	.	TRBJ2-5	TGTGCCAGCAGCGTGCTTCAAGAGACCCAGTACTTC	CASSVLQETQYF
TRBV7-2	TRBD1	.	TRBJ1-1	TGTGCCAGCAGCTTAGGCATTGACAGGGGCGCTGAAGCTTTCTTT	CASSLGIDRGAEAFF
TRBV27	.	few	TRBJ1-1	TGTGCCAGTCCCCTCTACTGGGGCCTTATGAACACTGAAGCTTTCTTT	CASPLYWGLMNTEAFF
TRBV14	.	few	TRBJ1-2	TGTGCCAGCAGCCAAGATCAGACGCTCAATGGCTACACCTTC	CASSQDQTLNGYTF
TRBV19	.	.	TRBJ1-3	TGTGCCAGTAGCAACCCGGGACGGAACTCTGGAAACACCATATATTTT	CASSNPGRNSGNTIYF
TRBV7-2	.	.	TRBJ1-2	TGTGCCAGCAGCTCCAGGGAGGGCTATGGCTACACCTTC	CASSSREGYGYTF
TRBV19	.	.	TRBJ2-1	TGTGCCAGTAGTATGAGTGGCGGGGTGAGCTCCTACAATGAGCAGTTCTTC	CASSMSGGVSSYNEQFF
TRBV28	.	.	TRBJ2-2	TGTGCCAGCAGTGCCGCCGACTTGAACACCGGGGAGCTGTTTTTT	CASSAADLNTGELFF
TRBV5-5	TRBD1	.	TRBJ1-3	TGTGCCAGCAGCTTATTACCGGGGACAGGGTCTGGAAACACCATATATTTT	CASSLLPGTGSGNTIYF
TRBV11-2	.	.	TRBJ2-7	TGTGCCAGCAGCTTAGGGTTGGGGGAGCAGTACTTC	CASSLGLGEQYF
TRBV6-1	.	.	TRBJ2-7	TGTGCCAGCAGCAGGACAGAGTTCTACGAGCAGTACTTC	CASSRTEFYEQYF
TRBV5-6	TRBD2	.	TRBJ2-7	TGTGCCAGCAGCCCGGGGACTAGTTGGCAGTACTTC	CASSPGTSWQYF
TRBV14	.	.	TRBJ1-2	TGTGCCAGCAGCCAAGAGCCAGGGAACAACTATGGCTACACCTTC	CASSQEPGNNYGYTF
TRBV19	TRBD1	.	TRBJ2-1	TGTGCCAGCGACCGGACAGGGAGGCCCAATGAGCAGTTCTTC	CASDRTGRPNEQFF
TRBV9	.	.	TRBJ2-7	TGTGCCAGCAGCGGGGACGGCTACGAGCAGTACTTC	CASSGDGYEQYF
TRBV27	.	.	TRBJ2-7	TGTGCCAGCAGTTTATCCATTACCTACGAGCAGTACTTC	CASSLSITYEQYF
TRBV27	TRBD1	.	TRBJ1-5	TGTGCCAGCAGCCGGAGAACAGGGGGCTTTAGCAATCAGCCCCAGCATTTT	CASSRRTGGFSNQPQHF
TRBV4-3	.	.	TRBJ2-2	TGCGCCAGCAGCCAAGATCCTGGTCTCGGCATTAACACCGGGGAGCTGTTTTTT	CASSQDPGLGINTGELFF
TRBV6-1	.	.	TRBJ2-1	TGTGCCAGCAGTGAACGGGGGGGCGCAGGGGGGGATGAGCAGTTCTTC	CASSERGGAGGDEQFF
TRBV4-3	.	.	TRBJ2-3	TGCGCCAGCAGCCAAGTAGCGCGCGGTACAGATACGCAGTATTTT	CASSQVARGTDTQYF
TRBV7-9	.	.	TRBJ1-1	TGTGCCAGCAGCCCAGGGACCGAAGCTTTCTTT	CASSPGTEAFF
TRBV7-8	.	.	TRBJ2-5	TGTGCCAGCAGCTTAGCGCGAGTGGTTGGGACCCAGTACTTC	CASSLARVVGTQYF
TRBV5-6	.	.	TRBJ2-7	TGTGCCAGCAGCTTGGCCCAGGGGATTCCCTACGAGCAGTACTTC	CASSLAQGIPYEQYF
TRBV6-5	.	.	TRBJ2-7	TGTGCCAGCAGTTACCCTGGCCCAGGAAACGAGCAGTACTTC	CASSYPGPGNEQYF
TRBV7-8	.	.	TRBJ2-1	TGTGCCAGCAGCTTATTTGCTACTGAGCAGTTCTTC	CASSLFATEQFF
TRBV5-1	.	.	TRBJ1-1	TGCGCCAGCAGCCTCAACATGAACACTGAAGCTTTCTTT	CASSLNMNTEAFF